This T cell receptor beta chain stems from a study of blood T cell repertoires in COVID-19. TCRdb's table, derived via immunoSEQ multiplex PCR, lists solely in-frame clones and lacks some. Of under 300,000 clones listed, over 75% are singletons. Sequenced sample: peripheral blood. This TCR derives from a woman in her 70s with acute or convalescent COVID-19.

The CDR3 nucleotides read TGTGCCAGTAGTATAGCCCCCGGGGGAGCTTTCTTT. It translates to CASSIAPGGAFF. The chain carries TRBV19 and TRBJ1-1, with a weak D call TRBD1 (5 bases). The CDR3 is made up of 12 amino acids. Germline V gene sequence: CDR1 LNHDA, CDR2 SQIVND (reference sequence). V lost 1 base and J 10 bases, leaving 10 bases between the germline ends.